Below, 27 T cell receptor beta chains from the same sample are listed, as sequenced in a study of T cell responses to AZD1222 COVID-19 vaccine. The assay was immunoSEQ multiplex PCR, and TCRdb's table has in-frame clones only and misses some. This table has more than 90,000 clones, over 75% appearing once. The sequences come from peripheral blood, collected on day 0 of AZD1222 vaccination. The receptors shown here come from an adult in good health.

This chain connects TRBV30 to TRBJ1-5; a possible D gene is TRBD1 (6 bases). The CDR3 contains 16 residues. Germline CDR1 GTSNPN, CDR2 SVGIG (reference sequence). The germline V and J ends were trimmed by 0 bases and 5 bases, with 17 bases remaining between them. CDR3 nucleotides: TGTGCCTGGAGTGTACCGGGGGGGGGCGCATATCAGCCCCAGCATTTT. Translated: CAWSVPGGGAYQPQHF.

The chain carries TRBV3-1 (or the pseudogene TRBV3-2) and TRBJ2-7, with 7 bases fitting TRBD1. Trimming at V came to 5 bases and at J to 9 bases, leaving 10 bases not matched to a gene. CDR3 size: 13 residues. Germline lookup yields CDR1 LGHDT and CDR2 YNNKEL (reference sequence). The CDR3 coding sequence is TGTGCCAGCAGCGCTCGACAGGGAATGGGGCAGTACTTC. Encoded protein: CASSARQGMGQYF.

The V call is TRBV6-5, the J call TRBJ1-2; D is undetermined. V was pared by 7 bases and J by 3 bases, with 9 bases between. The CDR3 extends over 12 amino acids. The germline CDR1 and CDR2 sequences are MNHEY and SVGAGI. This chain's CDR3 is CASIHGDYGYTF. The CDR3, as DNA: TGTGCCAGCATACACGGGGACTATGGCTACACCTTC.

This chain joins TRBV7-9 and TRBJ1-6; 8 bases are a match to TRBD1. CDR3 size: 14 residues. V shed 6 bases, J shed 8 bases, and the junction held 6 bases outside the gene matches. Germline V gene sequence: CDR1 SEHNR, CDR2 FQNEAQ (reference sequence). The CDR3 DNA is TGTGCCAGCAGTAGGGACAGGAGGGATTCACCCCTCCACTTT. Translating it yields CASSRDRRDSPLHF.

This rearrangement joins TRBV5-1 to TRBJ1-1, with D perhaps matching TRBD1 (5 bases). The CDR3 is 13 amino acids. The V end was cut by 5 bases, the J end by 0 bases, with 8 bases between. The germline CDR1 and CDR2 sequences are SGHRS and YFSETQ. The CDR3 sequence is CASSGAMNTEAFF. Written as DNA, the CDR3 is TGCGCCAGCAGTGGGGCCATGAACACTGAAGCTTTCTTT.

Concerning this clone: Other DNA sequences from this sample encode an identical CDR3 as well. V gene TRBV28 combines with J gene TRBJ2-7, with D unresolved. CDR3 length equals 12 residues. Germline loops: CDR1 MDHEN, CDR2 SYDVKM. V lost 2 bases to trimming and J lost 2 bases, with 4 bases between them. For the CDR3, the DNA is TGTGCCAGCAGTTTAACGGCCTACGAGCAGTACTTC. This sequence encodes CASSLTAYEQYF.

In this sample, this clone turned up once. V and J are TRBV5-1 and TRBJ1-2; 7 bases line up with TRBD1. CDR1 and CDR2 from the germline V gene are SGHRS and YFSETQ. The CDR3 contains 15 residues. CDR3 nucleotides: TGCGCAACGCGGACGGAGGCAGGGGGAAACTATGGCTACACCTTC. This gives the protein CATRTEAGGNYGYTF.

The chain combines TRBV19 with TRBJ2-1; perhaps TRBD2 as D (6 bases). CDR3 length: 15 residues. V was trimmed by 5 bases and J by 10 bases, leaving 21 bases between them. Germline loops: CDR1 LNHDA, CDR2 SQIVND (reference sequence). The CDR3 DNA sequence: TGTGCCAGTAGTCTTGCGGGAAGTGGGGTCAAAGAGCAGTTCTTC. This gives the protein CASSLAGSGVKEQFF.

V and J are TRBV27 and TRBJ2-7, with 7 bases fitting TRBD2. Trimming cost V 2 bases and J 0 bases; bases outside gene matches: 13. The CDR3 covers 18 residues. The germline CDR1 and CDR2 sequences are MNHEY and SMNVEV (reference sequence). Here the CDR3 reads CASSLHRSPGGNSYEQYF. The DNA for the CDR3 is TGTGCCAGCAGTTTACATAGATCTCCCGGGGGGAACTCCTACGAGCAGTACTTC.

This clone has more than one count but fewer than ten. The gene calls are TRBV6-5 and TRBJ2-3, with 11 bases identical to TRBD2. The CDR3 is made up of 15 amino acids. The V and J ends lost 4 bases and 9 bases, in that order; junction bases with no gene match: 9. Germline V gene sequence: CDR1 MNHEY, CDR2 SVGAGI. The CDR3 coding sequence is TGTGCCAGCAGTTCCAATCTAGCGGGAGGTGGCACGCAGTATTTT. Amino acid sequence: CASSSNLAGGGTQYF.

The chain uses TRBV15 and TRBJ2-2; the D gene is possibly TRBD2 (7 bases). Germline CDR1 reads LNHNV; CDR2 reads YYDKDF (reference sequence). Between the trimmed V and J ends, which lost 5 bases and 0 bases, there was a span of 10 bases. The CDR3 runs 15 residues. CDR3 sequence: CATSPGGANTGELFF. The CDR3, as DNA: TGTGCCACCAGCCCGGGGGGCGCGAACACCGGGGAGCTGTTTTTT.

The V call is TRBV7-7, the J call TRBJ2-2; possible D gene TRBD2, 6 bases. V lost 5 bases and J lost 7, with 20 bases in between. Germline V gene lookup returns CDR1 SSHAT and CDR2 FNYEAQ (reference sequence). The CDR3 is 16 residues long. The CDR3 nucleotides are TGTGCCAGCAGCCCAGAGATCAGGAGGGCGGGCGGGGAGCTGTTTTTT. Protein product: CASSPEIRRAGGELFF.

This clone occurred once. The chain employs TRBV30 and TRBJ1-4; D ambiguous. This CDR3 is 14 amino acids long. Germline CDR1 and CDR2: GTSNPN and SVGIG (reference sequence). Trimming cost V 0 bases and J 3 bases, with 8 bases left between them. The CDR3 protein is CAWSVGGSNEKLFF. The DNA for the CDR3 is TGTGCCTGGAGTGTTGGAGGATCTAATGAAAAACTGTTTTTT.

This clone was seen a handful of times. This chain uses TRBV4-2 with TRBJ2-3; no definite D call. The germline V gene encodes CDR1 LGHNA and CDR2 YNFKEQ. The CDR3 consists of 14 residues. Trimming stripped 4 bases from V and 1 base from J, with 9 bases between. The CDR3 DNA reads as TGTGCCAGCAGCCCCCCGATGGGCACAGATACGCAGTATTTT. This codes for CASSPPMGTDTQYF.

The chain couples TRBV7-3 to TRBJ1-6; D ambiguous. Deletions cut 2 bases from V and 7 bases from J, with 3 bases between. Germline V gene data show CDR1 as SGHTA and CDR2 as FQGTGA. CDR3 length equals 12 residues. The CDR3 nucleotides are TGTGCCAGCAGCTTACAAAATTCACCCCTCCACTTT. Translating it yields CASSLQNSPLHF.

The J gene is TRBJ2-5, the V gene TRBV2, with TRBD1 matching 12 bases. This CDR3 region has 15 residues. Per germline, CDR1 SNHLY and CDR2 FYNNEI. Germline trimming cut 3 bases from V and 5 bases from J; bases unmatched to any gene: 4. The CDR3 here is CASSEGTGGYETQYF. In nucleotides, the CDR3 is TGTGCCAGCAGTGAGGGGACAGGGGGCTATGAGACCCAGTACTTC.

This chain links TRBV6-1 with TRBJ1-1; no definite D call. Trimming took off 2 bases at V and 7 bases at J, with 8 bases between the two ends. CDR3 length: 12 amino acids. Germline V gene sequence: CDR1 MNHNS, CDR2 SASEGT. CDR3 coding DNA: TGTGCCAGCAGTGAATCAGCCTATGAAGCTTTCTTT. Amino acids: CASSESAYEAFF.

This sequence joins TRBV3-1 (or the pseudogene TRBV3-2) and TRBJ1-1; TRBD1 aligns across 8 bases. The CDR3 covers 14 residues. The germline V gene has CDR1 LGHDT and CDR2 YNNKEL (reference sequence). The junction had 8 bases not matched to a gene; V was cut back by 5 bases and J by 6 bases. The CDR3 reads CASSYPQGVAEAFF. CDR3 sequence (DNA): TGTGCCAGCAGCTACCCACAGGGGGTGGCTGAAGCTTTCTTT.

This clone was found many times. V usage is TRBV5-1 and J usage is TRBJ2-1; tentatively, D is TRBD2 (5 bases). V shed 4 bases and J shed 4 bases, with 15 bases lying between them. CDR1 and CDR2 (germline): SGHRS, YFSETQ. The CDR3 is 15 amino acids. The CDR3 sequence: CASSPTWGEYNEQFF. CDR3 DNA sequence: TGCGCCAGCAGCCCTACGTGGGGAGAATACAATGAGCAGTTCTTC.

The V call is TRBV18, the J call TRBJ2-5, with D unresolved. CDR3 length: 13 amino acids. The V end was cut by 3 bases, the J end by 1 base, with 6 bases between. Germline loops: CDR1 KGHSH, CDR2 LQKENI. CDR3 bases: TGTGCCAGCTCACCGGGGTTCCAAGAGACCCAGTACTTC. This translates into CASSPGFQETQYF.

The rearrangement uses TRBV29-1 and TRBJ1-1; the D gene is possibly TRBD1 (5 bases). Germline V gene sequence: CDR1 SQVTM, CDR2 ANQGSEA. The CDR3 spans 14 residues. Trimming removed 3 bases from V and 5 bases from J, with 16 bases in between. The CDR3 DNA reads as TGCAGCGTTGATTTAATGGGGGGAGGGACTGAAGCTTTCTTT. Its translation: CSVDLMGGGTEAFF.

This rearrangement joins TRBV9 to TRBJ2-1, with 7 bases that match TRBD2. With 0 bases clipped from V and 10 bases from J, the junction kept 7 bases outside the gene matches. The CDR3 is 14 residues long. Germline V CDR1 and CDR2: SGDLS, YYNGEE. The CDR3 sequence: CASSVDGEGREQFF. CDR3 DNA sequence: TGTGCCAGCAGCGTAGATGGGGAGGGCCGGGAGCAGTTCTTC.

The V gene is TRBV5-1, the J gene TRBJ2-1; TRBD1 aligns across 12 bases. The CDR3 consists of 15 residues. The germline V gene has CDR1 SGHRS and CDR2 YFSETQ. V lost 4 bases, J lost 4 bases, and 3 bases stayed unmatched. CDR3 in DNA: TGCGCCAGCAGCAAGGGACAGGGGGCTTACAATGAGCAGTTCTTC. This sequence encodes CASSKGQGAYNEQFF.

A single count supports this clone. The J gene is TRBJ2-1, the V gene TRBV6-5; TRBD2 agrees at 7 bases. In germline, CDR1 is MNHEY, CDR2 SVGAGI. This CDR3 is 15 amino acids long. The V segment lost 6 bases and the J segment 7 bases; nucleotides outside the gene matches: 12. The CDR3 region is CASRQQTGGVNEQFF. The CDR3 region has the DNA TGTGCCAGCAGACAACAAACTGGGGGGGTGAATGAGCAGTTCTTC.

The chain combines TRBV19 with TRBJ2-5, with D maybe TRBD2 (6 bases). This CDR3 is built from 15 residues. Germline V gives CDR1 LNHDA, CDR2 SQIVND (reference sequence). The V end was cut by 1 base, the J end by 1 base, with 10 bases between. CDR3 nucleotide sequence: TGTGCCAGTAGTATAGTCCCAGCGGGCCAAGAGACCCAGTACTTC. Amino acids: CASSIVPAGQETQYF.

This chain uses TRBV10-2 with TRBJ2-3, with a tentative D call TRBD1 (5 bases). V gave up 8 bases and J gave up 6 bases, with 15 bases separating them. Germline lookup yields CDR1 WSHSY and CDR2 SAAADI. This CDR3 region has 13 residues. CDR3 nucleotides: TGCGCCAGCCGACAGCCCCCGACGGATACGCAGTATTTT. This gives the protein CASRQPPTDTQYF.

This clone is judged medium-sized. Other DNA sequences in this sample translate to the same CDR3. The chain joins TRBV20-1 to TRBJ1-1; 9 bases are shared with TRBD1. Trimming at V came to 3 bases and at J to 8 bases, leaving 4 bases not matched to a gene. The CDR3 runs 12 residues. Germline loops: CDR1 DFQATT, CDR2 SNEGSKA (reference sequence). CDR3 region: CSASEQGAEAFF. CDR3 in DNA: TGCAGTGCTAGTGAACAGGGGGCGGAAGCTTTCTTT.